This T cell receptor beta chain appears in the sequencing data of a study of CD8+ T cells in alopecia areata. Study results and limitations: Significant decreases in scalp clonality and expanded CD8+ clones followed tofacitinib treatment.

RNA, once extracted, was reverse transcribed into cDNA for use as the sequencing template. TCRdb's copy holds only in-frame clones and misses some; the assay was immunoSEQ multiplex PCR. The repertoire holds about 140,000 clones, with more than 85% as singletons. With regard to this clone: As yet, its antigen is unknown.

Treatment: oral pan-JAK inhibitor, 5-10 mg twice daily. CDR3 length equals 17 residues. Trimming left V 0 bases short and J 0 bases short, with 12 bases between. The germline V gene has CDR1 SGHRS and CDR2 YFSETQ. The rearrangement links TRBV5-1 to TRBJ2-2; D not resolved. The sample consisted of CD8+ T cells sorted from blood, taken at week 4, from a patient treated with tofacitinib. This sequence was found in a human donor with alopecia areata. CDR3 region: CASSLARESANTGELFF. CDR3 nucleotide sequence: TGCGCCAGCAGCTTGGCCAGAGAGAGCGCGAACACCGGGGAGCTGTTTTTT.